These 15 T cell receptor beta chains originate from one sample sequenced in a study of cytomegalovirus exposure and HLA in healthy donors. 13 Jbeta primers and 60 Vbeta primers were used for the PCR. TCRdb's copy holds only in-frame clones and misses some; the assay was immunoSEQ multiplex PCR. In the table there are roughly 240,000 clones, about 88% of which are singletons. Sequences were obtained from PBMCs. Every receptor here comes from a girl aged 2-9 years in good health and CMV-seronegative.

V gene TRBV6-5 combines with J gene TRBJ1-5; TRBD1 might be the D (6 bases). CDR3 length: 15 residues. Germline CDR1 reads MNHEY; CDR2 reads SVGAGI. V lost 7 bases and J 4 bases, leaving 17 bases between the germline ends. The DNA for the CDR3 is TGTGCCAGCACCGCAACCAGGGGAAGGAATCAGCCCCAGCATTTT. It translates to CASTATRGRNQPQHF.

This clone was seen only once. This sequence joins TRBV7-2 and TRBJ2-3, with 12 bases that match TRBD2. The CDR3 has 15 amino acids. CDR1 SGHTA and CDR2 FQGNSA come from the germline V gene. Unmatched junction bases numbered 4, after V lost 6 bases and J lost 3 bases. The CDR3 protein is CASSFLAGGTDTQYF. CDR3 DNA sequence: TGTGCCAGCAGTTTTCTAGCGGGAGGGACAGATACGCAGTATTTT.

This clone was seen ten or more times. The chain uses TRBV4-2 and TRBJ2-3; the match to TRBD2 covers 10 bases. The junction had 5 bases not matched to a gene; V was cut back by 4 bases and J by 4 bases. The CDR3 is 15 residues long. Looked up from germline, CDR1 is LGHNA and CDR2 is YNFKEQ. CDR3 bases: TGTGCCAGCAGCCTTAGCGGGGGGACGGCAGATACGCAGTATTTT. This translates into CASSLSGGTADTQYF.

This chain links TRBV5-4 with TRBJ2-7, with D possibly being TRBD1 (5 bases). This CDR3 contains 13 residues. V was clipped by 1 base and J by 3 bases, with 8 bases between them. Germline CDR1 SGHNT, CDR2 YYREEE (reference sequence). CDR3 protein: CASSLSQDYEQYF. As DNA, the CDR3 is TGTGCCAGCAGCTTGTCACAGGACTACGAGCAGTACTTC.

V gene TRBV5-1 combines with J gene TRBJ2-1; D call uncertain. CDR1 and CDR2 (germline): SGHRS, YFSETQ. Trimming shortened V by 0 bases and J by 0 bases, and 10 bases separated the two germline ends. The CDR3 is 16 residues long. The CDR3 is CASSLGLRSSYNEQFF. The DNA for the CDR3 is TGCGCCAGCAGCTTGGGATTGCGGAGCTCCTACAATGAGCAGTTCTTC.

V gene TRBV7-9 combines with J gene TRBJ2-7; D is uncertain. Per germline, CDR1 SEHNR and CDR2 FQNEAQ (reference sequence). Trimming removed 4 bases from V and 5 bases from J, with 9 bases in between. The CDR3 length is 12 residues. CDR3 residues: CASSSIIHEQYF. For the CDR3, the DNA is TGTGCCAGCAGCTCCATCATCCACGAGCAGTACTTC.

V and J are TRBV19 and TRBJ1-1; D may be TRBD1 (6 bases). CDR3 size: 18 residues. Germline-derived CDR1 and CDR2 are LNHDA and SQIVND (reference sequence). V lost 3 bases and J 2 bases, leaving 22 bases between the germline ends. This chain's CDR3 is CASSILGQGQKFNTEAFF. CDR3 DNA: TGTGCCAGTAGTATTCTCGGCCAAGGACAGAAATTTAACACTGAAGCTTTCTTT. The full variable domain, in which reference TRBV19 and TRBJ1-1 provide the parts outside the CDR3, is DGGITQSPKYLFRKEGQNVTLSCEQNLNHDAMYWYRQDPGQGLRLIYYSQIVNDFQKGDIAEGYSVSREKKESFPLTVTSAQKNPTAFYLCASSILGQGQKFNTEAFFGQGTRLTVV.

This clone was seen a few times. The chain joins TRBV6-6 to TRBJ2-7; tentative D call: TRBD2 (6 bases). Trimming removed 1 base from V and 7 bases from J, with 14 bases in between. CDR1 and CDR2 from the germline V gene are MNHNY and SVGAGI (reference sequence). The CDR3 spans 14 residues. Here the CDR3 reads CASSYYRESWEQYF. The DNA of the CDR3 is TGTGCCAGCAGTTACTATCGGGAGTCGTGGGAGCAGTACTTC.

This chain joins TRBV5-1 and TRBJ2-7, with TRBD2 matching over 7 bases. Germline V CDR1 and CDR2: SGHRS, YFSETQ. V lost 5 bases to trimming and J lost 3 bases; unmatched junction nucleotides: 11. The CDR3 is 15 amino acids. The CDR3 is CASRLATNPLYEQYF. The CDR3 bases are TGCGCCAGCAGACTAGCGACAAATCCTCTCTACGAGCAGTACTTC.

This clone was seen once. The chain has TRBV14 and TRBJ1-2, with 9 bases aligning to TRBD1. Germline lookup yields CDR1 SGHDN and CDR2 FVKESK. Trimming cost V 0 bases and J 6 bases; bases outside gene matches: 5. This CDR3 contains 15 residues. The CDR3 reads CASSQDRGQGHGYTF. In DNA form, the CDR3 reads TGTGCCAGCAGCCAAGATAGGGGACAGGGCCATGGCTACACCTTC.

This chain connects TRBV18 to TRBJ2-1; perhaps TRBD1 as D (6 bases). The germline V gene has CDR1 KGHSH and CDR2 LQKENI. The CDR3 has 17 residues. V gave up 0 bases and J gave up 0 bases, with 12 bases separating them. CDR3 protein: CASSPPGRGGSYNEQFF. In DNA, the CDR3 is TGTGCCAGCTCACCACCCGGCAGGGGCGGCTCCTACAATGAGCAGTTCTTC. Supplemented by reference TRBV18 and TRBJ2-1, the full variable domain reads NAGVMQNPRHLVRRRGQEARLRCSPMKGHSHVYWYRQLPEEGLKFMVYLQKENIIDESGMPKERFSAEFPKEGPSILRIQQVVRGDSAAYFCASSPPGRGGSYNEQFFGPGTRLTVL.

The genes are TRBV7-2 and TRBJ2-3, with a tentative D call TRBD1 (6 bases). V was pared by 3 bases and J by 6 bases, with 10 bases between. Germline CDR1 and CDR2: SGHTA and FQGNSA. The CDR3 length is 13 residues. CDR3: CASSLNREDTQYF. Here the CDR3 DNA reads TGTGCCAGCAGCTTGAACAGGGAGGATACGCAGTATTTT. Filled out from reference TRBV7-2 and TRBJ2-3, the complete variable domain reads GAGVSQSPSNKVTEKGKDVELRCDPISGHTALYWYRQSLGQGLEFLIYFQGNSAPDKSGLPSDRFSAERTGGSVSTLTIQRTQQEDSAVYLCASSLNREDTQYFGPGTRLTVL.

The CDR3 DNA follows: TGCAGCGTTCGCCCCCTATCGAGCTCCTACAATGAGCAGTTCTTC. As protein: CSVRPLSSSYNEQFF. V usage is TRBV29-1 and J usage is TRBJ2-1; D is unclear. Trimming took 5 bases from V and 0 from J, leaving 14 bases between them. This CDR3 spans 15 amino acids. Germline V CDR1 and CDR2: SQVTM, ANQGSEA.

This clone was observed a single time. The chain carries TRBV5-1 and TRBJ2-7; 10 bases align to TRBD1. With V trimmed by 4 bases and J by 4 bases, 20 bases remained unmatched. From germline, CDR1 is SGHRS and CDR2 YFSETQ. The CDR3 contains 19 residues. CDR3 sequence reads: CASSVGRGQGTSRWYEQYF. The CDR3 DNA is TGCGCCAGCAGCGTGGGTAGGGGACAGGGGACCTCCCGGTGGTACGAGCAGTACTTC.

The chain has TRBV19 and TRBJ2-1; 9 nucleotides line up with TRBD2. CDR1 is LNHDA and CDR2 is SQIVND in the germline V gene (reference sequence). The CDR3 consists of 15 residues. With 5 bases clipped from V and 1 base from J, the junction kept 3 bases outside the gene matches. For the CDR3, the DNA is TGTGCCAGTAGTTTTAGCGGGGGATCCTACAATGAGCAGTTCTTC. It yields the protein CASSFSGGSYNEQFF. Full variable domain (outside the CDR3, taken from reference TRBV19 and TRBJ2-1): DGGITQSPKYLFRKEGQNVTLSCEQNLNHDAMYWYRQDPGQGLRLIYYSQIVNDFQKGDIAEGYSVSREKKESFPLTVTSAQKNPTAFYLCASSFSGGSYNEQFFGPGTRLTVL.